The clone carrying this T cell receptor (beta chain) was counted between two and nine times. What it recognizes is unknown. TCRdb independently ran MiXCR on the reads; one entry per CDR3 protein. In the table there are 150,000 to 200,000 distinct CDR3 sequences, about 21% of which are singletons. The sample belongs to a study of T cell repertoires in cytomegalovirus infection. Study information: Through public TCR beta signatures, both CMV infection and matching HLA type were indicated.

The CDR3 totals 17 residues. Germline CDR1 reads PRHDT; CDR2 reads FYEKMQ (reference sequence). The V gene lost 5 bases and the J gene lost 0 bases, with 17 bases spanning the gap. General study points: Predominance within the ex vivo response was attributable to HLA-C-restricted CMV-specific TCR beta clonotypes. Based on cumulative public TCR beta family frequency, carriers of CMV plus the relevant HLA were identified.

The TCR comes from a human donor in good health (CMV status not recorded). Some clones in this sample may be carry-over from other donors' samples. The specimen sequenced was PBMCs. The chain is built from TRBV13 and TRBJ1-3; possibly TRBD1 for D (5 bases). The CDR3 DNA sequence: TGTGCCAGCAGCCAAAACGTCAGGGTCAACTCTGGAAACACCATATATTTT. Translated: CASSQNVRVNSGNTIYF.